This T cell receptor beta chain was sequenced for a study of OX40 agonist ivuxolimab in advanced cancers. Findings of the study overall: There was clonal expansion of CD4+ and CD8+ blood T cells by week 6 at 0.1 to 3.0 mg/kg.

Trimming removed 5 bases at V and 5 bases at J, with 12 bases between. Germline V CDR1 and CDR2: LNHDA, SQIVND (reference sequence). The CDR3 runs 13 residues. Profiling relied on immunoSEQ multiplex PCR, and the TCRdb table lists in-frame clones only, not all of them. The sample carries some 83,000 clones, more than 85% recorded once. Enrollment shut out patients with autoimmune disease history or systemic immunosuppression. As regards this clone: The antigen is undetermined.

V usage is TRBV19 and J usage is TRBJ2-5, with D perhaps TRBD2 (5 bases). The clonotype comes from an adult with an advanced solid tumor such as melanoma, head and neck, liver or kidney cancer. This sample comprised CD4+ or CD8+ T cells sorted from blood, obtained in a trial of the OX40 agonist ivuxolimab. This chain's CDR3 is CASSPSTGETQYF. The CDR3 nucleotides are TGTGCCAGTAGTCCCTCAACGGGGGAGACCCAGTACTTC.